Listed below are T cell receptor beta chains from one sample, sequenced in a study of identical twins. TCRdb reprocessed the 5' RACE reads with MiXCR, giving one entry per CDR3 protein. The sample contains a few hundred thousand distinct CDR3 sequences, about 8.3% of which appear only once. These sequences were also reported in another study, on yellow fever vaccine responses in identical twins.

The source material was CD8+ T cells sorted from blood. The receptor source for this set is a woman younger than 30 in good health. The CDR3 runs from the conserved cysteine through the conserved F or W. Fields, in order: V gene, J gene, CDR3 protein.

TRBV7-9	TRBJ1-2	CASSLGPGPNYGYTF
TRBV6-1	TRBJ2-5	CASRTGTGGLLGETQYF
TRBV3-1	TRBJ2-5	CASSQEGWGTQETQYF
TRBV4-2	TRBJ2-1	CASSQDLTLAGLNEQFF
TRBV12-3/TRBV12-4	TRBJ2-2	CASSPLGAELFF
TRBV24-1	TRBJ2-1	CATSDPVSGSVDEQFF
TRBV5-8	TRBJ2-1	CASTTAAYNEQFF
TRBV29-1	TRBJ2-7	CSVEALNSYEQYF
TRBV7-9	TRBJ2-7	CASSSLGTPSSYEQYF
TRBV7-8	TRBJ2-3	CASSFSGGATDTQYF
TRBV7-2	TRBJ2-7	CASSLLAGGPMDEQYF
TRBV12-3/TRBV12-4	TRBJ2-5	CASSFGLAEQETQYF
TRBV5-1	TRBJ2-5	CASSYTGQTQETQYF
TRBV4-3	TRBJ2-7	CASSQDRGQSPYEQYF
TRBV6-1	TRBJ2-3	CASSELEDTQYF
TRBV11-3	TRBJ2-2	CASSSPGEEPNTGELFF
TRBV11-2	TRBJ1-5	CASSAGAGTNQPQHF
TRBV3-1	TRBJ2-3	CASSLSGLAGGLVDTQYF
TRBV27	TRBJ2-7	CASSWTPDAYEQYF
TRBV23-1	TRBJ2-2	CASSHGPTTGELFF
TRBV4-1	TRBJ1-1	CASSQEGRGDTEAFF
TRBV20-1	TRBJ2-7	CSARVRASYEQYF
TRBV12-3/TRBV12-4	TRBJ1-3	CASSSGNTIYF
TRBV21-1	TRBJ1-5	CASSSLYRGSGNQPQHF
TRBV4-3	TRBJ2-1	CASSQDIAAGNEQFF
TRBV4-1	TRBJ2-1	CASSQDRVLYNEQFF
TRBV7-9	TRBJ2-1	CASSLFGGRDEQFF
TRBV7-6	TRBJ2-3	CASSLGIGTDTQYF
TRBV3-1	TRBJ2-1	CASSQDPPNEQFF
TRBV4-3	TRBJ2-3	CASSQRTSGITDTQYF
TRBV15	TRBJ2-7	CATASGGGGYEQYF
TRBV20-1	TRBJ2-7	CSARGLAGVLSTTYEQYF
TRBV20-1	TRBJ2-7	CSARLVDHLEQYF
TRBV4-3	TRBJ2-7	CASSQERSGSGSSYEQYF
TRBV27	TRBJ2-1	CASSLWLAGANEQFF
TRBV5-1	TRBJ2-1	CASSLAADEQFF
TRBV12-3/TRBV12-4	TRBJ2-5	CASSNLQGTLQETQYF
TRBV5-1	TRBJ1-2	CASSGQGAEGYGYTF
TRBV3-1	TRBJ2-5	CASSRDMQETQYF
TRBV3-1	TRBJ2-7	CASSPTLSEQYF
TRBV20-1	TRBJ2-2	CSARDVGFADRSELFF
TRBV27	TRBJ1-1	CASSPSVGDMNTEAFF
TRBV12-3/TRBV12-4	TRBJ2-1	CASSSGLSNNEQFF
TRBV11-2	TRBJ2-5	CASSLDLTGGPQETQYF